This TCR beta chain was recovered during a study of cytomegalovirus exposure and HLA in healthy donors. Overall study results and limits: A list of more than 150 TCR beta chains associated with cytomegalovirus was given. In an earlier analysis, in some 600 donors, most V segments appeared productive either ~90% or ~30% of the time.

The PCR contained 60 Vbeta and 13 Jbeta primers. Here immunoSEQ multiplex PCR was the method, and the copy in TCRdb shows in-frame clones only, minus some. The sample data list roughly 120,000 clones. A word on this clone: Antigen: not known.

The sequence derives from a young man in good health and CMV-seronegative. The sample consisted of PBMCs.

CDR3 in amino acids: CASSLAGLAGATDTQYF. The CDR3, as DNA: TGTGCCAGCAGCTTAGCCGGACTAGCGGGGGCCACAGATACGCAGTATTTT. The chain joins TRBV7-8 to TRBJ2-3; 13 nucleotides agree with TRBD2. The germline V gene has CDR1 SGHVS and CDR2 FQNEAQ. J lost 2 bases, V lost 0 bases, and 2 bases had no gene match. The CDR3 consists of 17 residues.